What follows are 6 T cell receptor beta chains derived from one specimen sequenced in a study of CD8 T cells in Susac syndrome. Random hexamers served to reverse transcribe roughly 0.45 to 1 ug RNA. TCRdb passed the immunoSEQ multiplex PCR reads through MiXCR, listing each CDR3 protein once. The sample shows roughly 200,000 distinct CDR3 sequences, around 93% of them seen only once. Sequencing was performed on CD4+ T cells from PBMCs. The source of these receptors is a human donor with multiple sclerosis.

V and J are TRBV11-2 and TRBJ1-2, with 8 bases that match TRBD1. The CDR3 runs 15 residues. J was trimmed by 3 bases and V by 2 bases; bases with no gene match: 5. Germline V lookup: CDR1 SGHAT, CDR2 FQNNGV. CDR3 region: CASSLIQGGDYGYTF. The CDR3 DNA reads TGTGCCAGCAGCTTAATACAGGGGGGCGACTATGGCTACACCTTC.

This sequence joins TRBV4-1 and TRBJ2-5, with TRBD2 identical over 13 bases. The V segment lost 0 bases and the J segment 9 bases; nucleotides outside the gene matches: 4. The V gene's germline CDR1 is MGHRA and CDR2 YSYEKL. This CDR3 region has 15 residues. Written as DNA, the CDR3 is TGCGCCAGCAGCCAAGATGGACTAGCGGGGGAGGCCCAGTACTTC. This codes for CASSQDGLAGEAQYF.

The V and J genes are TRBV29-1 and TRBJ2-3; 8 bases are a match to TRBD2. Germline V lookup: CDR1 SQVTM, CDR2 ANQGSEA. The CDR3 is 15 amino acids. V was clipped by 6 bases and J by 3 bases; unmatched bases: 11. CDR3 in amino acids: CSVRKGGGPTDTQYF. The CDR3 DNA reads as TGCAGCGTCCGAAAGGGCGGGGGGCCGACAGATACGCAGTATTTT.

The chain's CDR3 is CASSPGGSRVSYEQYF. The CDR3, as DNA: TGTGCCAGCAGCCCCGGGGGCAGCCGGGTCTCCTACGAGCAGTACTTC. The chain has TRBV5-4 and TRBJ2-7; the D call may be TRBD1 or TRBD2 (6 bases each). The CDR3 spans 16 residues. Trimming shortened V by 4 bases and J by 0 bases, and 17 bases separated the two germline ends. Germline V gene lookup returns CDR1 SGHNT and CDR2 YYREEE (reference sequence).

The rearrangement links TRBV3-1 to TRBJ1-2, with D perhaps matching TRBD1 (6 bases). V was pared by 0 bases and J by 4 bases, with 12 bases between. The CDR3 totals 15 residues. Germline assignment: CDR1 LGHDT and CDR2 YNNKEL (reference sequence). CDR3 in amino acids: CASSQDLQGFYGYTF. The DNA of the CDR3 is TGTGCCAGCAGCCAAGACCTACAGGGATTCTATGGCTACACCTTC.

The rearrangement joins TRBV3-1 to TRBJ1-5; maybe TRBD1 (6 bases). V lost 0 bases to trimming and J lost 7 bases, with 7 bases between them. This CDR3 has 13 amino acids. The germline gives CDR1 LGHDT, CDR2 YNNKEL (reference sequence). CDR3: CASSQEGAQPQHF. The CDR3 DNA follows: TGTGCCAGCAGCCAAGAGGGGGCCCAGCCCCAGCATTTT.